This passage covers 17 T cell receptor beta chains from one sample sequenced in a study of blood T cell repertoires in COVID-19. Sequencing was performed with immunoSEQ multiplex PCR; in TCRdb, only in-frame clones are kept and a portion is missing. The sample has some 210,000 clones, about 81% seen once; the top ten hold around 9.2%. The sample was PBMCs or T cells enriched from blood (not recorded which). These receptors were taken from a man aged 35-49 years who had recovered from COVID-19.

This clone appeared a single time. The V and J genes are TRBV11-2 and TRBJ2-1, with 10 nucleotides matching TRBD2. V lost 4 bases to trimming and J lost 4 bases; unmatched junction nucleotides: 7. Germline V gene lookup returns CDR1 SGHAT and CDR2 FQNNGV. CDR3 length equals 16 residues. The CDR3 nucleotides read TGTGCCAGCAGCTACTTAAGGACTAGCGGATACAATGAGCAGTTCTTC. This sequence encodes CASSYLRTSGYNEQFF.

This chain links TRBV24-1 with TRBJ2-1; a weak D match, TRBD2 (5 bases). There are 15 residues in the CDR3. Germline-derived CDR1 and CDR2 are KGHDR and SFDVKD. The V end was cut by 3 bases, the J end by 4 bases, with 12 bases between. For the CDR3, the DNA is TGTGCCACCAGTGATAACAGCCGGGGTTACAATGAGCAGTTCTTC. The encoded protein is CATSDNSRGYNEQFF.

The chain couples TRBV29-1 to TRBJ2-1; no firm D call. CDR1 and CDR2 from the germline V gene are SQVTM and ANQGSEA. Trimming took off 6 bases at V and 4 bases at J, with 10 bases between the two ends. CDR3 size: 12 residues. CDR3 DNA: TGCAGCGTATTGACTCATTACAATGAGCAGTTCTTC. Protein product: CSVLTHYNEQFF.

The sample holds a few counts of this clone. Other DNA variants within this sample encode the same CDR3. The genes are TRBV28 and TRBJ1-5; the D is unclear. Trimming took 2 bases from V and 0 from J, leaving 8 bases between them. This CDR3 has 15 residues. CDR1 is MDHEN, CDR2 SYDVKM, per germline. This CDR3 is CASSLIGNSNQPQHF. As DNA, the CDR3 is TGTGCCAGCAGTTTAATCGGGAATAGCAATCAGCCCCAGCATTTT.

The V gene is TRBV18, the J gene TRBJ1-5; TRBD1 might be the D (6 bases). Germline assignment: CDR1 KGHSH and CDR2 LQKENI. V shed 6 bases and J shed 2 bases, with 14 bases lying between them. The CDR3 contains 15 residues. The CDR3 loop reads CASSATGLGNQPQHF. In nucleotides, the CDR3 is TGTGCCAGCTCGGCAACAGGGTTGGGCAATCAGCCCCAGCATTTT.

The chain has TRBV10-3 and TRBJ2-5, with TRBD1 identical over 9 bases. CDR1 and CDR2 from the germline V gene are ENHRY and SYGVKD. The V gene end was trimmed by 5 bases and the J gene end by 5 bases; junction bases not matched to a gene: 6. This CDR3 has 14 amino acids. As DNA, the CDR3 is TGTGCCATCAGTCCCGGACAGGGGTGGGAGACCCAGTACTTC. This codes for CAISPGQGWETQYF.

This clone appeared a few times. The chain's CDR3 is CASSQTPGQGARGYTF. CDR3 sequence (DNA): TGCGCCAGCAGCCAGACTCCGGGACAGGGGGCCAGGGGCTACACCTTC. V is TRBV5-1 and J is TRBJ1-2; 12 bases agree with TRBD1. The V gene end was trimmed by 4 bases and the J gene end by 8 bases; junction bases not matched to a gene: 12. In germline, CDR1 is SGHRS, CDR2 YFSETQ. The CDR3 runs to 16 residues. The entire variable domain, with the rest obtained from reference TRBV5-1 and TRBJ1-2, is as follows: KAGVTQTPRYLIKTRGQQVTLSCSPISGHRSVSWYQQTPGQGLQFLFEYFSETQRNKGNFPGRFSGRQFSNSRSEMNVSTLELGDSALYLCASSQTPGQGARGYTFGSGTRLTVV.

This clone was detected a few times. CDR3 coding DNA: TGCGCCAGCAGTGAGTCCGTTACAGGGGGCTCACCCCTCCACTTT. It is translated as CASSESVTGGSPLHF. The chain links TRBV10-1 to TRBJ1-6; 9 bases align to TRBD1. J lost 10 bases, V lost 0 bases, and 4 bases had no gene match. Germline V gene data show CDR1 as WNHNN and CDR2 as SYGVQD (reference sequence). The CDR3 sequence is 15 residues long.

V usage is TRBV5-4 and J usage is TRBJ2-1, with TRBD1 identical over 9 bases. The CDR3 has 16 amino acids. Trimming at V came to 0 bases and at J to 6 bases, leaving 7 bases not matched to a gene. Germline lookup yields CDR1 SGHNT and CDR2 YYREEE (reference sequence). The CDR3 bases are TGTGCCAGCAGCTTGGGTGGGACAGGGTCTCTCAATGAGCAGTTCTTC. It encodes CASSLGGTGSLNEQFF.

The chain joins TRBV15 to TRBJ2-7; TRBD1 aligns across 8 bases. Germline V gives CDR1 LNHNV, CDR2 YYDKDF (reference sequence). The CDR3 is 13 amino acids. V was clipped by 4 bases and J by 6 bases; unmatched bases: 5. CDR3 region: CATSIDRGFEQYF. The CDR3 DNA reads TGTGCCACCAGCATAGACAGGGGTTTCGAGCAGTACTTC.

The V gene is TRBV15, the J gene TRBJ1-2; no definite D call. Germline lookup yields CDR1 LNHNV and CDR2 YYDKDF (reference sequence). The CDR3 has 15 residues. Trimming left V 0 bases short and J 5 bases short, with 13 bases between. The chain's CDR3 is CATSRDQESPYGYTF. CDR3 DNA sequence: TGTGCCACCAGCAGAGATCAAGAGTCCCCATATGGCTACACCTTC.

The gene calls are TRBV30 and TRBJ2-7; a possible D gene is TRBD2 (6 bases). Germline CDR1 and CDR2: GTSNPN and SVGIG (reference sequence). Trimming pared 2 bases from V and 3 bases from J, leaving 8 bases between. The CDR3 sequence is 12 residues long. The CDR3 loop reads CAWSLAFYEQYF. The CDR3 DNA reads TGTGCCTGGAGTCTAGCGTTCTACGAGCAGTACTTC.

The V gene is TRBV2, the J gene TRBJ2-7, with a weak D call TRBD1 (6 bases). Between the trimmed V and J ends, which lost 10 bases and 1 base, there was a span of 17 bases. Germline CDR1 reads SNHLY; CDR2 reads FYNNEI. The CDR3 runs 14 residues. The CDR3, as DNA: TGTGCCACTCAGTCTGGACAGACTTCCTACGAGCAGTACTTC. Translated, it gives CATQSGQTSYEQYF.

The chain couples TRBV12-3 or TRBV12-4 to TRBJ1-5; D unresolved. This CDR3 comprises 13 residues. Trimming cost V 5 bases and J 6 bases, with 11 bases left between them. CDR3 nucleotide sequence: TGTGCCAGCAGTCCATCCGGGAGTCAGCCCCAGCATTTT. It specifies CASSPSGSQPQHF.

The rearrangement uses TRBV2 and TRBJ2-3; tentatively, D is TRBD2 (6 bases). V was clipped by 8 bases and J by 6 bases, with 12 bases between them. The length of the CDR3 is 12 residues. CDR1 and CDR2 (germline): SNHLY, FYNNEI. CDR3 region: CASLEGRDTQYF. The CDR3 DNA reads TGTGCCAGCTTGGAGGGCCGGGATACGCAGTATTTT.

The CDR3 bases are TGTGCCAGCAGCCAAGGAGGGACAGGGGGGTTGAGTGGCTACACCTTC. It encodes CASSQGGTGGLSGYTF. The J gene is TRBJ1-2, the V gene TRBV3-1 (or the pseudogene TRBV3-2), with TRBD1 identical over 11 bases. Germline V gene data show CDR1 as LGHDT and CDR2 as YNNKEL (reference sequence). The CDR3 loop spans 16 amino acids. J lost 7 bases, V lost 1 base, and 8 bases had no gene match.

The rearrangement links TRBV2 to TRBJ2-2, with 10 bases matching TRBD1. Unmatched junction bases numbered 4, after V lost 5 bases and J lost 1 base. The CDR3 extends over 16 amino acids. The germline V gene has CDR1 SNHLY and CDR2 FYNNEI. In DNA form, the CDR3 reads TGTGCCAGCAGTTTGACAGGGGGCAAGAACACCGGGGAGCTGTTTTTT. Its translation is CASSLTGGKNTGELFF.